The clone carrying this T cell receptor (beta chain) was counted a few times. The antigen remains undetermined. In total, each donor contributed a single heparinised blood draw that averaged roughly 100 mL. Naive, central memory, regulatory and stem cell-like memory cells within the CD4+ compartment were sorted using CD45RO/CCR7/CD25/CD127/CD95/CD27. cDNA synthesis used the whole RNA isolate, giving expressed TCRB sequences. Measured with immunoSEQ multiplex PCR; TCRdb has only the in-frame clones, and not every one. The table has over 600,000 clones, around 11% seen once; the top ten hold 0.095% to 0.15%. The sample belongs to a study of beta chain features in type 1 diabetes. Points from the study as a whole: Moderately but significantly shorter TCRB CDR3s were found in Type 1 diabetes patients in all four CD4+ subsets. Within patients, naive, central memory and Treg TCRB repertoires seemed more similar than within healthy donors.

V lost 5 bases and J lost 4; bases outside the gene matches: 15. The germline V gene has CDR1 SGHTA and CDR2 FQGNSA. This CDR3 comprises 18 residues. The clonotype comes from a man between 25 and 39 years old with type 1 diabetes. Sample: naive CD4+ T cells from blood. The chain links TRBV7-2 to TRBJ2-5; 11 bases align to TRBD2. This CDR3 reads CASSHQTRTSGLVETQYF. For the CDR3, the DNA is TGTGCCAGCAGCCATCAGACCAGGACTAGCGGGCTTGTAGAGACCCAGTACTTC.